Below are 17 T cell receptor beta chains sequenced from a single sample in a study of monozygotic twins with inflammatory bowel disease. TCRdb re-called the 5' RACE reads; one entry per CDR3 protein, DNA not given. This listing includes 300,000 to 400,000 distinct CDR3 sequences. Sequencing input: blood. The receptors come from a human donor with ulcerative colitis or Crohn's disease, or a healthy co-twin of an affected twin (not recorded which).

The CDR3 sequence: CATSRASDPHNEQFF. V and J are TRBV15 and TRBJ2-1. The CDR3 covers 15 residues. From germline, CDR1 is LNHNV and CDR2 YYDKDF (reference sequence).

V and J are TRBV20-1 and TRBJ1-2; lacking DNA, the TRBD1 call made by TCRdb goes unchecked. Per the germline V gene, CDR1 is DFQATT and CDR2 is SNEGSKA (reference sequence). This CDR3 spans 14 amino acids. The CDR3 region is CSARAGTGNYGYTF.

V and J are TRBV4-1 and TRBJ2-1; the TCRdb call, TRBD2, lacks DNA for checking. The CDR3 totals 17 residues. Germline V gene data show CDR1 as MGHRA and CDR2 as YSYEKL. The CDR3 is CASSRGGLVLSYNEQFF.

The chain joins TRBV7-2 to TRBJ2-5; with no DNA, the TCRdb D assignment of TRBD1 cannot be verified. CDR1 is SGHTA and CDR2 is FQGNSA in the germline V gene. This CDR3 comprises 16 residues. The CDR3 region is CASSSQRGAAGETQYF. Drawing the rest from reference TRBV7-2 and TRBJ2-5, the complete variable domain is GAGVSQSPSNKVTEKGKDVELRCDPISGHTALYWYRQSLGQGLEFLIYFQGNSAPDKSGLPSDRFSAERTGGSVSTLTIQRTQQEDSAVYLCASSSQRGAAGETQYFGPGTRLLVL.

The chain has TRBV29-1 and TRBJ2-7; lacking DNA, the TRBD2 call made by TCRdb goes unchecked. Germline V CDR1 and CDR2: SQVTM, ANQGSEA. The CDR3 is 14 residues long. CDR3 residues: CSVVRTSGSYEQYF.

The chain combines TRBV19 with TRBJ2-3; the D call from TCRdb, TRBD2, cannot be confirmed without DNA. The CDR3 runs 14 residues. The germline gives CDR1 LNHDA, CDR2 SQIVND (reference sequence). CDR3 region: CASSRWEGTDTQYF.

This rearrangement joins TRBV7-9 to TRBJ2-7; the TRBD2 assignment by TCRdb is unverifiable without DNA. CDR3 size: 14 residues. Germline lookup yields CDR1 SEHNR and CDR2 FQNEAQ (reference sequence). Here the CDR3 reads CASSLAGGSNEQYF.

The V call is TRBV4-1, the J call TRBJ2-2. The CDR3 is 13 residues long. Looked up from germline, CDR1 is MGHRA and CDR2 is YSYEKL. This chain's CDR3 is CASSQDYLGELFF.

This chain connects TRBV12-3 or TRBV12-4 to TRBJ2-2; TCRdb proposes TRBD1, but this gene call is untestable without DNA. This CDR3 has 14 amino acids. This chain's CDR3 is CASSFRQGTGELFF.

V usage is TRBV11-2 and J usage is TRBJ1-5; lacking DNA, the TRBD1 call made by TCRdb goes unchecked. The germline V gene encodes CDR1 SGHAT and CDR2 FQNNGV. The CDR3 length is 17 residues. The CDR3 protein is CASSLDFGQSRNQPQHF.

The V call is TRBV10-2, the J call TRBJ1-1; TCRdb's D call of TRBD1 is untestable without DNA. Germline assignment: CDR1 WSHSY and CDR2 SAAADI. This CDR3 is built from 14 residues. This CDR3 is CASSRTGDNTEAFF.

This chain joins TRBV19 and TRBJ1-2. The CDR3 consists of 12 residues. The germline V gene has CDR1 LNHDA and CDR2 SQIVND (reference sequence). The CDR3 protein is CASRTVNYGYTF. The whole variable domain, remainder taken from reference TRBV19 and TRBJ1-2, is DGGITQSPKYLFRKEGQNVTLSCEQNLNHDAMYWYRQDPGQGLRLIYYSQIVNDFQKGDIAEGYSVSREKKESFPLTVTSAQKNPTAFYLCASRTVNYGYTFGSGTRLTVV.

The chain has TRBV9 and TRBJ2-3; TCRdb's D call, TRBD2, is unchecked because there is no DNA. There are 16 residues in the CDR3. The germline V gene encodes CDR1 SGDLS and CDR2 YYNGEE. The CDR3 is CASSPLAGGPTDTQYF.

The chain is built from TRBV28 and TRBJ2-3; TCRdb lists TRBD2, though no DNA is available to test this call. CDR1 is MDHEN, CDR2 SYDVKM, per germline. The CDR3 runs 16 residues. The chain's CDR3 is CASSFTSGGFTDTQYF.

The chain employs TRBV6-1 and TRBJ2-6. Germline assignment: CDR1 MNHNS and CDR2 SASEGT. This CDR3 has 13 amino acids. The CDR3 protein is CASKPSGANVLTF.

The rearrangement joins TRBV14 to TRBJ2-5; TCRdb designates TRBD1, a call that cannot be tested without DNA. Germline-derived CDR1 and CDR2 are SGHDN and FVKESK. There are 15 residues in the CDR3. The CDR3 sequence: CASSQRRDSQETQYF.

The rearrangement links TRBV28 to TRBJ2-7; TCRdb's D call, TRBD1, is unchecked because there is no DNA. The CDR3 length is 16 residues. The germline V gene encodes CDR1 MDHEN and CDR2 SYDVKM. CDR3 sequence reads: CASSRLGPGAVYEQYF.